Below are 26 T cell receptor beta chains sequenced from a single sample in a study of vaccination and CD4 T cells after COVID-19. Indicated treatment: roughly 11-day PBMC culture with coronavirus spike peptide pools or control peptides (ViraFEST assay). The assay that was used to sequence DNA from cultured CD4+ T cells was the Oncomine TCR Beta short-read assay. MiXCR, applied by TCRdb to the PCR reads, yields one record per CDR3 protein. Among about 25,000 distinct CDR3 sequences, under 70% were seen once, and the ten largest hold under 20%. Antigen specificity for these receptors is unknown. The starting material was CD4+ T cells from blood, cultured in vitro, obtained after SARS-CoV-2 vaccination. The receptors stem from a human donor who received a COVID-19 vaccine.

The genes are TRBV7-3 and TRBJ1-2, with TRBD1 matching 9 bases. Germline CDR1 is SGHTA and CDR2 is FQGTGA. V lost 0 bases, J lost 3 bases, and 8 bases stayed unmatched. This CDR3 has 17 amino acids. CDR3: CASSLTPDRGKDYGYTF. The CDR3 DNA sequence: TGTGCCAGCAGCTTAACACCCGACAGGGGGAAGGACTATGGCTACACCTTC.

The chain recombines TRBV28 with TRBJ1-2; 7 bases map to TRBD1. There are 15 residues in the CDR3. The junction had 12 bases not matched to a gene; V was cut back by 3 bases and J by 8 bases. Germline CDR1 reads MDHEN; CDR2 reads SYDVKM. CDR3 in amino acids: CASSFETGRDRGYTF. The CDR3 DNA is TGTGCCAGCAGTTTTGAGACAGGGAGGGATCGGGGCTACACCTTC.

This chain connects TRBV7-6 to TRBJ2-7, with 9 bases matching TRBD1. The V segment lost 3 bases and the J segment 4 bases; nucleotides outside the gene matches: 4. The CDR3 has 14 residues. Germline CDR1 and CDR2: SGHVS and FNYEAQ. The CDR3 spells CASSLTGGVYEQYF. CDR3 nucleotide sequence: TGTGCCAGCAGCTTGACAGGGGGAGTATACGAGCAGTACTTC.

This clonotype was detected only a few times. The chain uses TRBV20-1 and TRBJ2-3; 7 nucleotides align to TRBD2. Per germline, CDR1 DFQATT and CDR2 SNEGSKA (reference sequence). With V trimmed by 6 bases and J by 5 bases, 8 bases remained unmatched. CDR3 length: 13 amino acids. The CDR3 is CSARTRGLDTQYF. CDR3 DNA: TGCAGTGCCCGGACTAGGGGCTTAGATACGCAGTATTTT.

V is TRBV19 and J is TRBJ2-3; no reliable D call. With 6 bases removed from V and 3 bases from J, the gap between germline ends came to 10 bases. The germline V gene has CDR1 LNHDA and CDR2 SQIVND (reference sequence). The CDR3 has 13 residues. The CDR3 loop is CASRETRTDTQYF. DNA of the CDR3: TGTGCCAGTAGGGAGACGAGAACAGATACGCAGTATTTT.

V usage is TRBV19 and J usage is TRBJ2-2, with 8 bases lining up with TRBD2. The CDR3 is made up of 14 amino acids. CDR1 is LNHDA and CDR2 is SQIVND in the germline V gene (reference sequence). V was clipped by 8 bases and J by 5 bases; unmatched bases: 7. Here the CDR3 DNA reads TGTGCCAGTTACCGGGGGGGCCGTACCGGGGAGCTGTTTTTT. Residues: CASYRGGRTGELFF.

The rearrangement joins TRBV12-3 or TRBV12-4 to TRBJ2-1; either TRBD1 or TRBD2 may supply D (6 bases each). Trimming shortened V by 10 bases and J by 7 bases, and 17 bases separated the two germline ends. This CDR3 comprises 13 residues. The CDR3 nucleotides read TGTGCCACCCGTGGGGGGCGATATAATGAGCAGTTCTTC. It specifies CATRGGRYNEQFF.

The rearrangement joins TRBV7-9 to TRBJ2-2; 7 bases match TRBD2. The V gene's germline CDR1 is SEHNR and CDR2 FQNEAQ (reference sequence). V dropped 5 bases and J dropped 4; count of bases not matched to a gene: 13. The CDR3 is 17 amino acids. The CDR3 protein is CASSRDVSRGITGELFF. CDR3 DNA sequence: TGTGCCAGCAGCCGAGACGTTTCGCGGGGGATCACCGGGGAGCTGTTTTTT.

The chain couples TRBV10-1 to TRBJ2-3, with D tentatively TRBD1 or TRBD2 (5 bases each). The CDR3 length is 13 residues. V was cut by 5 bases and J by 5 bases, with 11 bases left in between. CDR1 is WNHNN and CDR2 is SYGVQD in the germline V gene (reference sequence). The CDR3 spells CASSSRGEDTQYF. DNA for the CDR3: TGCGCCAGCAGTTCGAGAGGGGAAGATACGCAGTATTTT.

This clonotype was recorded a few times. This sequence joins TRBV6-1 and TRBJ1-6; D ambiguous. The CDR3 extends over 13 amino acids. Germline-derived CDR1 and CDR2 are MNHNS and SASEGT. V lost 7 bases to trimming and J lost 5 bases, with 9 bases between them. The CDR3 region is CASIERDNSPLHF. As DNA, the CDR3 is TGTGCCAGCATCGAAAGGGATAATTCACCCCTCCACTTT.

The chain's CDR3 is CASSPQATSDFYEQYF. DNA of the CDR3: TGTGCCAGCAGCCCCCAGGCCACTAGCGATTTTTACGAGCAGTACTTC. The gene calls are TRBV4-2 and TRBJ2-7; TRBD2 agrees at 7 bases. The CDR3 is 16 residues long. V lost 4 bases, J lost 4 bases, and 13 bases stayed unmatched. Germline lookup yields CDR1 LGHNA and CDR2 YNFKEQ.

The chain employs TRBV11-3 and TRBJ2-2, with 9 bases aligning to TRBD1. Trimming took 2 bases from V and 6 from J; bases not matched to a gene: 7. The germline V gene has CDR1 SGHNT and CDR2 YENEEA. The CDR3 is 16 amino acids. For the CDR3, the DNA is TGTGCCAGCAGCTTACGACCCGACAGGGGGTCCGGGGAGCTGTTTTTT. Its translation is CASSLRPDRGSGELFF.

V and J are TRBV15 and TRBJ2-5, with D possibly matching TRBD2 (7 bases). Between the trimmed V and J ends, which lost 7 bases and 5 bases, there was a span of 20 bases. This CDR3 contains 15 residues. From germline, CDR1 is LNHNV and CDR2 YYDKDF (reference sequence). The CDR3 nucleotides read TGTGCCACCACCGCGTCGGGGGGCCGAGGGGAGACCCAGTACTTC. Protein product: CATTASGGRGETQYF.

CDR3 residues: CASSPVGRGQGYGYTF. CDR3 coding DNA: TGTGCCAGCAGCCCCGTTGGTCGGGGGCAGGGCTATGGCTACACCTTC. J is TRBJ1-2 and V is TRBV6-1, with a possible D match to TRBD1 (6 bases). The CDR3 is 16 amino acids. CDR1 MNHNS and CDR2 SASEGT come from the germline V gene. The V gene lost 6 bases and the J gene lost 4 bases, with 21 bases spanning the gap.

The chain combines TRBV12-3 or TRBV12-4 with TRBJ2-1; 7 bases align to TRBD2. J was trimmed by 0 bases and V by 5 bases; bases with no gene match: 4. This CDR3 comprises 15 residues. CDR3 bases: TGTGCCAGCAGTGACTGGGGGGGCTCCTACAATGAGCAGTTCTTC. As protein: CASSDWGGSYNEQFF.

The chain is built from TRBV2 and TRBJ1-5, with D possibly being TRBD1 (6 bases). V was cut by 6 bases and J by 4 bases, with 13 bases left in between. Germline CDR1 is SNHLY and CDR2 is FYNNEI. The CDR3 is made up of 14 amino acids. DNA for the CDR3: TGTGCCAGCAGCCGATACAGGGATAATCAGCCCCAGCATTTT. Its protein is CASSRYRDNQPQHF.

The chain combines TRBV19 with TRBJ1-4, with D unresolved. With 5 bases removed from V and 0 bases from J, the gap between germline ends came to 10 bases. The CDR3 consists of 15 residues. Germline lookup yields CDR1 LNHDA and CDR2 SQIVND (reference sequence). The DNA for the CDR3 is TGTGCCAGTAGTTCTACCGGAGCAACTAATGAAAAACTGTTTTTT. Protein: CASSSTGATNEKLFF.

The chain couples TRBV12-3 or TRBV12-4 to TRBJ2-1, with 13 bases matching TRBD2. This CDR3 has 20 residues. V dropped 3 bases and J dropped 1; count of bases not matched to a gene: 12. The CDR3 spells CASSFYVRGLAGESYNEQFF. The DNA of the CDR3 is TGTGCCAGCAGTTTTTATGTTCGTGGACTAGCGGGGGAATCCTACAATGAGCAGTTCTTC.

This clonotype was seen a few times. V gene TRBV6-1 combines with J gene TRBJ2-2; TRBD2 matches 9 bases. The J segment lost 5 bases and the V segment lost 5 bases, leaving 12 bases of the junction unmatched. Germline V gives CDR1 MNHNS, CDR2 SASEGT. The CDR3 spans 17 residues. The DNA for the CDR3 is TGTGCCAGCAGTCCATCCTTCGGCGGGGGGGCAACCGGGGAGCTGTTTTTT. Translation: CASSPSFGGGATGELFF.

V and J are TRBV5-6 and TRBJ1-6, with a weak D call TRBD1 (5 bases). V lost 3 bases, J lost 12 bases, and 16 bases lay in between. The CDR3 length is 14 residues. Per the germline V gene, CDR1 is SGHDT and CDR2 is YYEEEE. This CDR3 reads CASSYPPTGGPLHF. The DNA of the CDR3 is TGTGCCAGCAGCTACCCCCCCACAGGAGGACCCCTCCACTTT.

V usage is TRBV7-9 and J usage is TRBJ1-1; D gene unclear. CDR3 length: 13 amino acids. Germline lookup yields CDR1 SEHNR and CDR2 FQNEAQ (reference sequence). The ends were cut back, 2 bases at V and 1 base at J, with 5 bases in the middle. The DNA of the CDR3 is TGTGCCAGCAGCTTACCGGGGAACACTGAAGCTTTCTTT. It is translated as CASSLPGNTEAFF. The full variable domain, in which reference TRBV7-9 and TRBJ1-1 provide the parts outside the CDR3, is DTGVSQNPRHKITKRGQNVTFRCDPISEHNRLYWYRQTLGQGPEFLTYFQNEAQLEKSRLLSDRFSAERPKGSFSTLEIQRTEQGDSAMYLCASSLPGNTEAFFGQGTRLTVV.

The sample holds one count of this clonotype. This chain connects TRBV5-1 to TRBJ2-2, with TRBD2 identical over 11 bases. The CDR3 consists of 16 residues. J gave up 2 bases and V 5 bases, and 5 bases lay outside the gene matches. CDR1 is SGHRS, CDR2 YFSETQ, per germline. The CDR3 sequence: CASRTSGGLNTGELFF. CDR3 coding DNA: TGCGCCAGCAGAACTAGCGGGGGACTCAACACCGGGGAGCTGTTTTTT.

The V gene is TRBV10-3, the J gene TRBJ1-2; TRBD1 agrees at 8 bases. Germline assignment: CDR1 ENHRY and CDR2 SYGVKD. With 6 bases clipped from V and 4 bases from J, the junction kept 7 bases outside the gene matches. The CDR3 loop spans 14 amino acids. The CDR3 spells CAISYGQGLYGYTF. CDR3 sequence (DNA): TGTGCCATCAGCTACGGACAGGGCCTCTATGGCTACACCTTC.

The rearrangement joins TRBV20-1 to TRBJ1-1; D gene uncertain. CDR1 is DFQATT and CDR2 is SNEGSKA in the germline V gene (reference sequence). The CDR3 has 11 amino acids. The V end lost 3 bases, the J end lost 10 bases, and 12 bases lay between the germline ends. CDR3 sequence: CSARREVGAFF. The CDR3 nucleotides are TGCAGTGCTAGGAGAGAGGTTGGAGCTTTCTTT.

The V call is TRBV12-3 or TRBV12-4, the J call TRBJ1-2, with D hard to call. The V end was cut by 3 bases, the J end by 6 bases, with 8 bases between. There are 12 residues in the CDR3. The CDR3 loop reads CASSFGVDGYTF. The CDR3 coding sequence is TGTGCCAGCAGTTTCGGAGTTGATGGCTACACCTTC.

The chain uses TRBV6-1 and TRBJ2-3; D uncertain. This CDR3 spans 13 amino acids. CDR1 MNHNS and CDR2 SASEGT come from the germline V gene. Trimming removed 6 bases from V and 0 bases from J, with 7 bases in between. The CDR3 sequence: CASRLISTDTQYF. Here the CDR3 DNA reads TGTGCCAGCAGGCTCATTAGCACAGATACGCAGTATTTT.